This TCR beta chain was found in a study of cytomegalovirus exposure and HLA in healthy donors. As to this clone: The antigen is undetermined.

PCR amplification relied on 60 Vbeta primers (plus 13 Jbeta primers). The method was immunoSEQ multiplex PCR; TCRdb's version includes in-frame clones alone and lacks a portion of them. The sample carries some 180,000 clones, roughly 76% recorded once. Broader study findings: TRBV6-2, TRBV6-3 and other indistinguishable V segments were excluded. Rarity held for most TCR sequences, but there were some public TCRs that occurred in many donors.

The ends were cut back, 7 bases at V and 2 bases at J, with 11 bases in the middle. CDR1 is MNHEY, CDR2 SVGAGI, per germline. The length of the CDR3 is 13 residues. This cohort consisted of healthy bone marrow donors. What was sequenced was PBMCs. This clonotype was obtained from a male donor in good health and CMV-seronegative. V gene TRBV6-5 combines with J gene TRBJ2-5; no firm D call. The CDR3 DNA reads TGTGCCAGCACCAAGAGGTGGCAAGAGACCCAGTACTTC. This codes for CASTKRWQETQYF.